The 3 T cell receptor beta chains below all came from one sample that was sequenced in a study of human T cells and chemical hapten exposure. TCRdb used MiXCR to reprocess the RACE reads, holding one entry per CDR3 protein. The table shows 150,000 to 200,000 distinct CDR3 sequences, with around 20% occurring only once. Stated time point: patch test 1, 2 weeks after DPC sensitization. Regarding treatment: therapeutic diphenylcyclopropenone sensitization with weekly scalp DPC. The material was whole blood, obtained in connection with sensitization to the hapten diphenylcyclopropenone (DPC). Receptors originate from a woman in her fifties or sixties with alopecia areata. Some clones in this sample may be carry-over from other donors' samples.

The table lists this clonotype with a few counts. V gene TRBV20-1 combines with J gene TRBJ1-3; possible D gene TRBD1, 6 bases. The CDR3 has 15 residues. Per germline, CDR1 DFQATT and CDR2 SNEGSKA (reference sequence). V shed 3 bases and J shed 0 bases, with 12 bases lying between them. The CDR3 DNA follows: TGCAGTGCTAGCCCGGGGGCAGGCTCTGGAAACACCATATATTTT. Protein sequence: CSASPGAGSGNTIYF.

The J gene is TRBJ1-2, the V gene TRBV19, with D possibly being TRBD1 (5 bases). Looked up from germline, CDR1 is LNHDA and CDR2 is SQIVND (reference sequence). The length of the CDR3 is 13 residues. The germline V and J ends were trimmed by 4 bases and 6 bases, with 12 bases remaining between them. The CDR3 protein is CASSNVREDGYTF. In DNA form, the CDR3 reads TGTGCCAGTAGTAATGTCAGGGAGGATGGCTACACCTTC.

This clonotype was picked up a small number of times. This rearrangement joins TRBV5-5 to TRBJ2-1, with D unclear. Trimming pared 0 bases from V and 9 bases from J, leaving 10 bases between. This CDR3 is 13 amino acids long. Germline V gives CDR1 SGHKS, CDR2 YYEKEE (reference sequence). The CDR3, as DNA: TGTGCCAGCAGCTTGGAAGCACAATTTGAGCAGTTCTTC. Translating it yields CASSLEAQFEQFF. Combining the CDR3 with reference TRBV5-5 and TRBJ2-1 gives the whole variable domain DAGVTQSPTHLIKTRGQQVTLRCSPISGHKSVSWYQQVLGQGPQFIFQYYEKEERGRGNFPDRFSARQFPNYSSELNVNALLLGDSALYLCASSLEAQFEQFFGPGTRLTVL.